The clone carrying this T cell receptor beta chain was observed a handful of times. No antigen is known for it. J gave up 5 bases and V 10 bases, and 6 bases lay outside the gene matches. From germline, CDR1 is ENHRY and CDR2 SYGVKD. The length of the CDR3 is 12 residues. This entry belongs to a study of T-cell memory formation after mild COVID-19. Study-level findings and limits: Contracting clones from day 15 to 85 showed balanced CD4/CD8; later expanders favored CD4+. Among clones peaking at day 37 in the second wave, SARS-CoV-2 specificity remained unconfirmed. The CD4+ clones that contracted clustered mainly within CM and EM, and the CD8+ clones concentrated in EMRA.

TCR alpha and TCR beta cDNA libraries with sample barcodes and UMIs came from 5'RACE using constant-segment primers. TCRdb reprocessed the 5' RACE reads with MiXCR, giving one entry per CDR3 protein. The sample has roughly 370,000 distinct CDR3 sequences; approximately 16% are singletons. The sample comprised PBMCs or a T cell subset sorted from them (not recorded which). The chain carries TRBV10-3 and TRBJ2-5; 8 bases agree with TRBD1. The sequence derives from a man between 18 and 29 years old who had mild COVID-19 (a few samples of this study predate the infection). Cell type and time point are not known. The CDR3 DNA follows: TGTGCCAATGGACAGGGTAGGGAGACCCAGTACTTC. The encoded protein is CANGQGRETQYF.